The 22 T cell receptor beta chains given below trace back to one sample, sequenced in a study of blood T cells in healthy people across ages. Together with a sample-barcoded 5' primer, a J-beta primer mix was included in a second PCR lasting about 7 to 12 cycles. Each CDR3 protein is one row after TCRdb ran MiXCR on the 5' RACE reads. Seen here are almost 1 million distinct CDR3 sequences, just over 50% observed once, and the top ten hold 20% to 25%. The sequencing input was blood. The receptors were sampled from a woman aged 60-75 years in good health.

This clonotype was recorded a few times. The gene calls are TRBV25-1 and TRBJ2-6; D is perhaps TRBD2 (5 bases). V shed 8 bases and J shed 0 bases, with 8 bases lying between them. Looked up from germline, CDR1 is MGHDK and CDR2 is SYGVNS. The CDR3 covers 14 residues. The CDR3 coding sequence is TGTGCCAGCGGACGGGACTCTGGGGCCAACGTCCTGACTTTC. It yields the protein CASGRDSGANVLTF.

The gene calls are TRBV20-1 and TRBJ2-1; D possibly uses TRBD1 or TRBD2 (5 bases each). The J call is uncertain, as TRBJ2-7 better fits the DNA end. In germline, CDR1 is DFQATT, CDR2 SNEGSKA (reference sequence). The CDR3 spans 13 residues. This CDR3 reads CSAAPGTYNEQYF. The CDR3 region has the DNA TGCAGTGCAGCTCCGGGGACCTACAATGAGCAGTACTTC.

The J gene is TRBJ2-1, the V gene TRBV12-3 or TRBV12-4; 13 bases align to TRBD2. The V gene end was trimmed by 5 bases and the J gene end by 0 bases; junction bases not matched to a gene: 4. The CDR3 consists of 17 residues. The DNA of the CDR3 is TGTGCCAGCAGTCCGAGGACTAGCGGGAGCTCCTACAATGAGCAGTTCTTC. It specifies CASSPRTSGSSYNEQFF.

Comment on this clonotype: A read error may produce the germline difference seen at one junction end. The chain carries TRBV12-3 or TRBV12-4 and TRBJ1-2; D is unresolved. This CDR3 is 13 amino acids long. This CDR3 reads CASSFRSNYGHTF. CDR3 DNA sequence: TGTGCCAGCAGTTTCCGCAGTAACTATGGCCACACCTTC.

Of note for this clonotype: The final CDR3 position lacks the conserved phenylalanine or tryptophan, pointing to a likely read error. The CDR3 DNA follows: TGTGCCAGCAGTCCCCGACATGAGAGTTACAATGAGCAGTTCTGC. It is translated as CASSPRHESYNEQFC. The chain uses TRBV27 and TRBJ2-1, with no clear D. CDR1 MNHEY and CDR2 SMNVEV come from the germline V gene (reference sequence). The CDR3 has 15 amino acids. V was shortened by 5 bases and J by 4 bases, with 15 bases between the two germline ends.

This chain links TRBV18 with TRBJ2-3; TRBD1 agrees at 9 bases. V shed 3 bases and J 1 base; nucleotides not matched to a gene: 11. This CDR3 comprises 18 residues. Germline-derived CDR1 and CDR2 are KGHSH and LQKENI. CDR3 residues: CASSPEGRWTGGTDTQYF. The CDR3 nucleotides are TGTGCCAGCTCACCGGAGGGTCGTTGGACAGGGGGCACAGATACGCAGTATTTT. The full variable domain, with the rest looked up from reference TRBV18 and TRBJ2-3, is NAGVMQNPRHLVRRRGQEARLRCSPMKGHSHVYWYRQLPEEGLKFMVYLQKENIIDESGMPKERFSAEFPKEGPSILRIQQVVRGDSAAYFCASSPEGRWTGGTDTQYFGPGTRLTVL.

The J gene is TRBJ2-7, the V gene TRBV7-2, with TRBD1 as a possible D gene (5 bases). Germline V lookup: CDR1 SGHTA, CDR2 FQGNSA. V was shortened by 3 bases and J by 2 bases, with 14 bases between the two germline ends. CDR3 length: 15 amino acids. CDR3 loop: CASSFRRGLTYEQYF. The CDR3 DNA reads as TGTGCCAGCAGCTTTAGAAGGGGTCTTACCTACGAGCAGTACTTC.

J is TRBJ2-2 and V is TRBV12-3 or TRBV12-4; 8 positions agree with TRBD1. The J segment lost 0 bases and the V segment lost 6 bases, leaving 3 bases of the junction unmatched. The CDR3 consists of 15 residues. CDR3 in DNA: TGTGCCAGCAGCCGACAGGGGACGAACACCGGGGAGCTGTTTTTT. Protein sequence: CASSRQGTNTGELFF.

This clonotype was picked up one time. This rearrangement joins TRBV5-6 to TRBJ2-7, with TRBD1 identical over 11 bases. V trimming: 5 bases; J trimming: 7 bases; junction bases outside the gene matches: 11. The CDR3 has 15 residues. CDR1 is SGHDT and CDR2 is YYEEEE in the germline V gene. CDR3 sequence reads: CASRSGTGGDGEQYF. The CDR3, as DNA: TGTGCCAGCAGATCCGGGACAGGGGGGGACGGTGAGCAGTACTTC.

This clonotype was counted a few times. This sequence joins TRBV28 and TRBJ2-7; no firm D call. Deletions cut 5 bases from V and 3 bases from J, with 17 bases between. CDR3 length: 15 amino acids. Germline values: CDR1 MDHEN, CDR2 SYDVKM. CDR3 region: CASSGNSRESYEQYF. In DNA, the CDR3 is TGTGCCAGCAGTGGGAACTCGCGAGAGAGCTACGAGCAGTACTTC.

This clonotype has just one count. V usage is TRBV3-1 and J usage is TRBJ2-3; a weak D match, TRBD1 (7 bases). Germline CDR1 reads LGHDT; CDR2 reads YNNKEL (reference sequence). Trimming removed 3 bases from V and 11 bases from J, with 15 bases in between. The length of the CDR3 is 13 residues. CDR3 amino acids: CASSQDRSRGQYF. The CDR3 bases are TGTGCCAGCAGCCAGGACAGGTCGCGGGGGCAGTATTTT.

This clonotype was recorded once. The rearrangement links TRBV5-8 to TRBJ2-5, with 7 bases fitting TRBD1. Germline CDR1 reads SGHTS; CDR2 reads YDEGEE. Germline trimming cut 0 bases from V and 2 bases from J; bases unmatched to any gene: 7. The CDR3 runs to 16 residues. The CDR3 DNA reads TGTGCCAGCAGCTTGGGGTACCGGGACAGACAAGAGACCCAGTACTTC. Amino acid sequence: CASSLGYRDRQETQYF.

This chain connects TRBV20-1 to TRBJ2-7, with TRBD1 identical over 8 bases. Germline-derived CDR1 and CDR2 are DFQATT and SNEGSKA (reference sequence). V was clipped by 3 bases and J by 2 bases; unmatched bases: 9. The CDR3 has 15 amino acids. The CDR3 DNA follows: TGCAGTGCTAGGTTGGCCGGGACAGGACCCTACGAGCAGTACTTC. This encodes CSARLAGTGPYEQYF.

The rearrangement joins TRBV28 to TRBJ1-2; possibly TRBD1 for D (6 bases). CDR1 and CDR2 (germline): MDHEN, SYDVKM. V was trimmed by 6 bases and J by 10 bases, leaving 30 bases between them. This CDR3 contains 17 residues. CDR3 coding DNA: TGTGCCAGCAGCCCAACTGACGGGGGCGTAAGAAAGGGAGCCTACACCTTC. The encoded protein is CASSPTDGGVRKGAYTF.

The chain recombines TRBV3-1 with TRBJ2-3; TRBD2 aligns across 7 bases. The CDR3 contains 15 residues. CDR1 is LGHDT and CDR2 is YNNKEL in the germline V gene (reference sequence). The V gene end was trimmed by 4 bases and the J gene end by 2 bases; junction bases not matched to a gene: 6. The CDR3 region is CASSPTSALTDTQYF. The CDR3 coding sequence is TGTGCCAGCAGCCCTACTAGCGCCCTCACAGATACGCAGTATTTT.

This clonotype showed up just a few times. This chain joins TRBV4-2 and TRBJ2-7; 12 nucleotides align to TRBD2. CDR3 length: 17 residues. Germline-derived CDR1 and CDR2 are LGHNA and YNFKEQ. V shed 1 base and J 5 bases; nucleotides not matched to a gene: 9. For the CDR3, the DNA is TGTGCCAGCAGCCAAGTCTTCTATAGGACTAGCGGGAACGAGCAGTACTTC. This codes for CASSQVFYRTSGNEQYF.

The sample holds a few counts of this clonotype. The chain is built from TRBV6-5 and TRBJ2-1; D gene uncertain. Trimming cost V 6 bases and J 5 bases, with 17 bases left between them. This CDR3 comprises 15 residues. In germline, CDR1 is MNHEY, CDR2 SVGAGI. Here the CDR3 DNA reads TGTGCCAGCAGCCCGGATTTGCCGAAAAACAATGAGCAGTTCTTC. As protein: CASSPDLPKNNEQFF.

The rearrangement links TRBV20-1 to TRBJ2-7, with 8 positions matching TRBD1. The length of the CDR3 is 13 residues. Germline-derived CDR1 and CDR2 are DFQATT and SNEGSKA (reference sequence). The junction had 16 bases not matched to a gene; V was cut back by 7 bases and J by 11 bases. Here the CDR3 DNA reads TGCAGTGTTAAGAGGACAGGGTTAGAGACCAAGTACTTC. This gives the protein CSVKRTGLETKYF.

This clonotype was observed a few times. The chain couples TRBV27 to TRBJ2-7; 7 bases map to TRBD1. Germline V gene data show CDR1 as MNHEY and CDR2 as SMNVEV (reference sequence). This CDR3 spans 18 amino acids. J lost 0 bases, V lost 7 bases, and 18 bases had no gene match. The CDR3 sequence is CASTLVGDRELYSYEQYF. For the CDR3, the DNA is TGTGCCAGCACCCTCGTCGGGGACAGAGAATTGTACTCCTACGAGCAGTACTTC.

In DNA, the CDR3 is TGTGCCAGCAGCCCGGGAGGTGGCGGGAGCGGCAACGAGCAGTACTTC. Protein sequence: CASSPGGGGSGNEQYF. The V and J genes are TRBV7-2 and TRBJ2-4, with 7 bases that match TRBD2. Matching the DNA end better, TRBJ2-7 makes the J call doubtful. This CDR3 is 16 amino acids long. The germline gives CDR1 SGHTA, CDR2 FQGNSA.

The chain couples TRBV27 to TRBJ1-1; D call uncertain. The CDR3 length is 11 residues. Germline V gene data show CDR1 as MNHEY and CDR2 as SMNVEV (reference sequence). The germline V and J ends were trimmed by 8 bases and 2 bases, with 6 bases remaining between them. CDR3 nucleotide sequence: TGTGCCAGCGGCTATAACACTGAAGCTTTCTTT. This sequence encodes CASGYNTEAFF.

The V and J genes are TRBV4-1 and TRBJ2-1; 7 bases fit TRBD2. V shed 1 base and J 10 bases; nucleotides not matched to a gene: 10. The CDR3 length is 15 residues. Germline V gene sequence: CDR1 MGHRA, CDR2 YSYEKL. CDR3 amino acids: CASSQGRLAPGEQFF. CDR3 DNA: TGCGCCAGCAGCCAAGGCCGACTAGCCCCAGGGGAGCAGTTCTTC.